This T cell receptor (beta chain) stems from a study of blood T cell repertoires in COVID-19. About the study: Researchers got acute and convalescent COVID-19 samples from the United States, Italy and Spain. T cells, B-cell-depleted T cells, or PBMCs provided the cDNA or gDNA that served as material.

The V and J ends lost 3 bases and 8 bases, in that order; junction bases with no gene match: 7. The CDR3 is 15 residues long. Germline V gives CDR1 KGHDR, CDR2 SFDVKD. Authors' data handling: Counts of nucleated cells, estimated from reference gene primer amplification, were obtained. Clones were read by immunoSEQ multiplex PCR, and TCRdb kept only the in-frame ones, dropping some. From that table come the V and J calls and clone size; the DNA was used to work out D and trimming. Here the sample spans over 130,000 clones, about 80% being singletons. This sequence was found in a man aged 45-60 years with acute or convalescent COVID-19. Sample: peripheral blood. The chain carries TRBV24-1 and TRBJ2-1; 9 bases align to TRBD1. This CDR3 is CATSDGGQGIDEQFF. In DNA form, the CDR3 reads TGTGCCACCAGTGATGGGGGACAGGGAATCGATGAGCAGTTCTTC.